This entry is about one T cell receptor beta chain. The clone's antigen remains unknown. Per-nucleotide qualities are absent, and no much larger clonotype sits a single base away. Inclusive of the bounding cysteine and phenylalanine, the CDR3 is 12 residues long. Only the CDR3 portion is preserved as DNA: 36 bases, with reading frame beginning at the first base. The germline ends are 2 bases apart after V is trimmed by 1 base and J by 2 bases. According to the germline V gene, CDR1 reads SGHTA and CDR2 reads FQGNSA. Amplification of TCRbeta CDR3 regions relied on the immunoSEQ bias-controlled multiplex PCR, followed by high-throughput sequencing. As for the original processing: The immunoSEQ vendor pipeline collapsed and filtered CDR3 sequences to measure the abundance and frequency of each unique TCRbeta CDR3. Dominant CDR3 amino acid sequences were clustered with SARS-CoV-2-specific ImmuneCODE TCRbeta sequences by CD-HIT at a 90% global sequence identity threshold. Clones with frequencies of 0.1 to 1 were classed as hyperexpanded, and 0.01 to 0.1 as large. CDR3 amino acid sequences and V and J gene assignments of dominant clones were confirmed with MiXCR. The R stringdist package was used to compute Levenshtein distances between the patient clonotypes and the ImmuneCODE hits. In its TCRdb copy, this immuneACCESS table keeps in-frame sequences only and misses some clones. Where compared with another copy, unresolved V genes explain less than half of these, and the others have no known cause. D and trimming were read from the DNA, whereas the V and J calls and clone size are those reported in that table. This sample is represented by about 11,000 clones; roughly 84% of them were singletons. The ten biggest clones cover 25% to 30% of the sample.

The sample is drawn from a study of T cell repertoires in MIS-A myocarditis (dated by TCRdb to between 2021 and 2022). The QIAamp DNA FFPE kit was used to extract genomic DNA from formalin-fixed paraffin-embedded autopsy tissue. This clonotype originated in a man younger than 35 with fulminant myocarditis from multisystem inflammatory syndrome in adults (MIS-A) after COVID-19. Sequencing was performed on right ventricle heart tissue obtained at autopsy. Read against the paper, the sample's cell subset or site label means: cardiac tissue sample (left or right ventricle, interventricular septum, or pericardium). Here the chain combines TRBV7-2 and TRBJ1-2; confidence is insufficient to name the D gene. Read as DNA, the sequence is TGTGCCAGCAGCTTAGACAACTATGGCTACACCTTC. This encodes CASSLDNYGYTF.